This T cell receptor (beta chain) was recovered during a study of blood T cells in healthy people across ages. This CDR3 is 12 amino acids long. Germline-derived CDR1 and CDR2 are ENHRY and SYGVKD. V was clipped by 0 bases and J by 7 bases, with 6 bases between them. This clonotype showed up many times. The authors ran a second PCR of about 7 to 12 cycles using a sample-barcoded 5' primer and a J-beta primer mix. A single record per CDR3 protein comes from TCRdb applying MiXCR to the 5' RACE reads. This table has fewer than 900,000 distinct CDR3 sequences, 43% appearing once. The specimen was blood. The chain is built from TRBV10-3 and TRBJ1-1; D gene unclear. This clonotype was obtained from an older woman in good health. The DNA for the CDR3 is TGTGCCATCAGTGAGTCTTACGGTGAAGCTTTCTTT. Its protein product is CAISESYGEAFF.